The following is a T cell receptor beta chain sequence with its context. Its antigen is not identified. Only in-frame clones appear in the TCRdb table, and some are missing; sequencing was by immunoSEQ multiplex PCR. The data contain roughly 14,000 clones, roughly 89% of them singletons. This CDR3 has 13 amino acids. J gave up 0 bases and V 10 bases, and 4 bases lay outside the gene matches. Germline V gives CDR1 MNHNS, CDR2 SASEGT. Over chemoradiotherapy, repertoires were sampled more than once. This specimen belongs to a study of chemoradiotherapy in HPV16-positive cancers. General study points: During treatment, candidate HPV-specific clones and E7-related motifs expanded in tumor.

The sample was tumor tissue, taken from a patient who underwent chemoradiotherapy. This clonotype originated in a human donor with HPV-associated anogenital cancer. The chain joins TRBV6-1 to TRBJ1-1, with 8 bases aligning to TRBD1. Written as DNA, the CDR3 is TGTGCCACCCGGACAGGGCTGAACACTGAAGCTTTCTTT. Its translation: CATRTGLNTEAFF.